Each of the 6 T cell receptor beta chains below was sequenced from the same sample in a study of blood T cell repertoires in COVID-19. The data were produced by immunoSEQ multiplex PCR, yet TCRdb's version contains in-frame clones alone and is incomplete. The table lists 150,000 to 200,000 clones, over 70% of them singletons. Sequencing used peripheral blood. The receptors were gathered from a woman aged 35 to 49 with COVID-19, enrolled during active disease.

This chain links TRBV4-1 with TRBJ2-3, with TRBD2 matching over 8 bases. J was trimmed by 3 bases and V by 4 bases; bases with no gene match: 12. Germline lookup yields CDR1 MGHRA and CDR2 YSYEKL. The CDR3 has 17 amino acids. The CDR3 here is CASSRSGGGYETDTQYF. Written as DNA, the CDR3 is TGCGCCAGCAGCCGCTCGGGCGGGGGGTACGAAACAGATACGCAGTATTTT.

V and J are TRBV10-3 and TRBJ1-2; the match to TRBD1 covers 7 bases. CDR1 ENHRY and CDR2 SYGVKD come from the germline V gene. V was pared by 8 bases and J by 2 bases, with 5 bases of the junction left unmatched. The CDR3 totals 13 residues. DNA for the CDR3: TGTGCCATCGGACCACAGGGGAACTATGGCTACACCTTC. Encoded protein: CAIGPQGNYGYTF.

This sequence joins TRBV2 and TRBJ1-2; D is perhaps TRBD1 (5 bases). The V and J ends lost 5 bases and 1 base respectively, with 14 bases between them. Germline CDR1 and CDR2: SNHLY and FYNNEI. The CDR3 spans 15 residues. CDR3 bases: TGTGCCAGCAGTCCGCGACGGACAAGTAACTATGGCTACACCTTC. Its protein is CASSPRRTSNYGYTF.

This chain links TRBV6-5 with TRBJ1-6, with TRBD1 identical over 8 bases. CDR3 length equals 13 residues. Trimming at V came to 8 bases and at J to 6 bases, leaving 3 bases not matched to a gene. Germline values: CDR1 MNHEY, CDR2 SVGAGI. DNA for the CDR3: TGTGCCAGCTCGACAGGGGCTAATTCACCCCTCCACTTT. Its protein is CASSTGANSPLHF.

The gene calls are TRBV5-6 and TRBJ1-2; D remains ambiguous. The ends were cut back, 0 bases at V and 4 bases at J, with 16 bases in the middle. The CDR3 loop spans 16 amino acids. Germline V gene lookup returns CDR1 SGHDT and CDR2 YYEEEE. The chain's CDR3 is CASSLGGGRSTYGYTF. The CDR3 nucleotides are TGTGCCAGCAGCTTGGGGGGAGGACGGTCGACCTATGGCTACACCTTC.

This clone was seen just once. The V gene is TRBV9, the J gene TRBJ2-3; the D gene is possibly TRBD2 (7 bases). Germline V CDR1 and CDR2: SGDLS, YYNGEE. This CDR3 has 17 amino acids. Trimming shortened V by 3 bases and J by 3 bases, and 20 bases separated the two germline ends. The CDR3 nucleotides are TGTGCCAGCAGCGCAGGGCTCGAAGGGGGGGCGACAGATACGCAGTATTTT. Protein sequence: CASSAGLEGGATDTQYF.